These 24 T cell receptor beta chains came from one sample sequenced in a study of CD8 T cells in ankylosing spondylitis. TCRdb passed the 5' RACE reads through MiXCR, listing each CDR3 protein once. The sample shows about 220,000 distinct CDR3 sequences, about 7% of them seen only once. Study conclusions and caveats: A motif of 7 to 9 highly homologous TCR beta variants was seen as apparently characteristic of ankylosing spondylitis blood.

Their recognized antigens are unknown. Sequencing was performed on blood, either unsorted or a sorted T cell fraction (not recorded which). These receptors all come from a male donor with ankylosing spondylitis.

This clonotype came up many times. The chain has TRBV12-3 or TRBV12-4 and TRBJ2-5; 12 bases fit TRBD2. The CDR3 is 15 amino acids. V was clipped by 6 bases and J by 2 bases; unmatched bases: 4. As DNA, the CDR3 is TGTGCCAGCAGCCGGACTAGCGGGAAGCAAGAGACCCAGTACTTC. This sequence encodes CASSRTSGKQETQYF.

Here the CDR3 DNA reads TGTGCCAGCAGCCCGTACGGGGACTCCTACGAGCAGTACTTC. Residues: CASSPYGDSYEQYF. V gene TRBV12-3 or TRBV12-4 combines with J gene TRBJ2-7; possible D gene TRBD2, 5 bases. This CDR3 comprises 14 residues. Deletions cut 6 bases from V and 0 bases from J, with 12 bases between.

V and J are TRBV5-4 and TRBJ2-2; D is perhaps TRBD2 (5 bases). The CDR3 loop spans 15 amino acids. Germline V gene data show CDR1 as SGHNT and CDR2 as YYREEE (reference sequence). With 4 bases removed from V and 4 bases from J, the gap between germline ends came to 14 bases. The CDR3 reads CASSRGGSGTGELFF. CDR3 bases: TGTGCCAGCAGCCGAGGCGGGTCGGGCACCGGGGAGCTGTTTTTT. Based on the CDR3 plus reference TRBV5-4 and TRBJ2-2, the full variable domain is ETGVTQSPTHLIKTRGQQVTLRCSSQSGHNTVSWYQQALGQGPQFIFQYYREEENGRGNFPPRFSGLQFPNYSSELNVNALELDDSALYLCASSRGGSGTGELFFGEGSRLTVL.

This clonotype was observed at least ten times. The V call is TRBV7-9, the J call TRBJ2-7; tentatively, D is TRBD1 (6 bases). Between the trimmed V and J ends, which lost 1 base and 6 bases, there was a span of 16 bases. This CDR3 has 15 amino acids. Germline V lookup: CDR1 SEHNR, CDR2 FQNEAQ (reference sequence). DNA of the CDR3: TGTGCCAGCAGCTTAGGTGCAGGGGTCCGTCTCGAGCAGTACTTC. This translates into CASSLGAGVRLEQYF.

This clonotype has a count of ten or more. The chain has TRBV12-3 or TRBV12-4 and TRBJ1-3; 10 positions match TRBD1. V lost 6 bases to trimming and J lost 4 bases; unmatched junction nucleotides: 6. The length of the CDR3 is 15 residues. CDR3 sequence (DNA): TGTGCCAGCAGGCCTGGGACAGGGGCCGGAAACACCATATATTTT. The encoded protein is CASRPGTGAGNTIYF.

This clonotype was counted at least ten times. This CDR3 is CASSLAVVSDQPQHF. The CDR3, as DNA: TGTGCCAGCAGCTTGGCCGTGGTATCGGATCAGCCCCAGCATTTT. V usage is TRBV5-8 and J usage is TRBJ1-5, with no clear D. The germline V gene has CDR1 SGHTS and CDR2 YDEGEE. V was shortened by 0 bases and J by 5 bases, with 12 bases between the two germline ends. CDR3 length equals 15 residues. The whole variable domain, filled in from reference TRBV5-8 and TRBJ1-5, reads EAGVTQSPTHLIKTRGQQATLRCSPISGHTSVYWYQQALGLGLQFLLWYDEGEERNRGNFPPRFSGRQFPNYSSELNVNALELEDSALYLCASSLAVVSDQPQHFGDGTRLSIL.

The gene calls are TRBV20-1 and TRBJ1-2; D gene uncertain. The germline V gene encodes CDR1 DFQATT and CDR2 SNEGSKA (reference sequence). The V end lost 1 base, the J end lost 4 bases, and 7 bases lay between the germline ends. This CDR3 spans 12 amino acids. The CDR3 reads CSARGSIYGYTF. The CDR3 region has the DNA TGCAGTGCTAGAGGGTCTATCTATGGCTACACCTTC.

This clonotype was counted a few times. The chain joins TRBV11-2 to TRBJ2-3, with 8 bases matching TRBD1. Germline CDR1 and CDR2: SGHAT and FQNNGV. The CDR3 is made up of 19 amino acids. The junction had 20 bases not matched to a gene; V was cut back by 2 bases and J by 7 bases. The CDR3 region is CASSLIVPPGQVSWYTQYF. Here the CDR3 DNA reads TGTGCCAGCAGCTTAATTGTCCCGCCGGGACAGGTTAGCTGGTATACGCAGTATTTT.

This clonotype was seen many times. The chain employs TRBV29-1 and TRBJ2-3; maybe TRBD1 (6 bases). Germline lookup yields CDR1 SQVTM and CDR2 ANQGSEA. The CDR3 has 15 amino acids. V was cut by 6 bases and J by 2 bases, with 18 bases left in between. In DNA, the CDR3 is TGCAGCGTCTGGGGGTCAGGACAGTACACAGATACGCAGTATTTT. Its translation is CSVWGSGQYTDTQYF.

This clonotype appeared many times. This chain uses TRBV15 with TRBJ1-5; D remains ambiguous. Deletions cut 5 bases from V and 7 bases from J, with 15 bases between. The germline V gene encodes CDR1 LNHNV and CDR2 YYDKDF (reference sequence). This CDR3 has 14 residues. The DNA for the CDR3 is TGTGCCACCAGCTTAGGGAGCCCCGGCCAGCCCCAGCATTTT. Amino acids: CATSLGSPGQPQHF.

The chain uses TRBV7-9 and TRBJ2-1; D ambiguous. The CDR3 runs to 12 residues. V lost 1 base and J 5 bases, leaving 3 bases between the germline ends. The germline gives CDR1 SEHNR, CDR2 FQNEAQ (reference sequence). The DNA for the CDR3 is TGTGCCAGCAGCTTAGTTAACAATGAGCAGTTCTTC. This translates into CASSLVNNEQFF.

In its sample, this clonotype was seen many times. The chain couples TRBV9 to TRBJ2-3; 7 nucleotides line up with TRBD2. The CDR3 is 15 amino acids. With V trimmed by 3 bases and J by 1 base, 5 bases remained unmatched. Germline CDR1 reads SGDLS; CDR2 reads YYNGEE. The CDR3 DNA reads TGTGCCAGCAGCGGAGAGCGGGGAGGCACAGATACGCAGTATTTT. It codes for CASSGERGGTDTQYF.

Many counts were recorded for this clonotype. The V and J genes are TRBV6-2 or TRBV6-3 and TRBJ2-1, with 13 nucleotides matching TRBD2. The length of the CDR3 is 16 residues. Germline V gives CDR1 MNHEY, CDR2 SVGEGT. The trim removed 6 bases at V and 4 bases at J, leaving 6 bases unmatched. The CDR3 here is CASSPPGLAGYNEQFF. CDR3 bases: TGTGCCAGCAGCCCCCCGGGACTAGCGGGGTACAATGAGCAGTTCTTC.

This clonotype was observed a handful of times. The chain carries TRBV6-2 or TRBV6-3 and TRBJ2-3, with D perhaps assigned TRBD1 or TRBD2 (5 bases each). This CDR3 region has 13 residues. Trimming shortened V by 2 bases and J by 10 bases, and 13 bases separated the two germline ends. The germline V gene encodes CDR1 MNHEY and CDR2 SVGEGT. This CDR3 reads CASSYGGRIAQYF. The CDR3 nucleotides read TGTGCCAGCAGTTACGGGGGAAGGATCGCGCAGTATTTT.

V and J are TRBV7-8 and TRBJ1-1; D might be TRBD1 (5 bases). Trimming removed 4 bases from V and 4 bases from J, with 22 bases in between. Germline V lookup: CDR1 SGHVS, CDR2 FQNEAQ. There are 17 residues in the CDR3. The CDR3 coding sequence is TGTGCCAGCAGCTCAGGGCCCCTCAGGGATCGGGGCACTGAAGCTTTCTTT. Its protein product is CASSSGPLRDRGTEAFF.

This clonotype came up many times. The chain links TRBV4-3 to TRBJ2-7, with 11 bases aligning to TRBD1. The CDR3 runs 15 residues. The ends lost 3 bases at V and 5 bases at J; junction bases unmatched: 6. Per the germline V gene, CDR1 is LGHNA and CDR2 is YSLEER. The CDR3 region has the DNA TGCGCCAGCAGCCAGGGACAGGGGGATAAGAACGAGCAGTACTTC. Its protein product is CASSQGQGDKNEQYF.

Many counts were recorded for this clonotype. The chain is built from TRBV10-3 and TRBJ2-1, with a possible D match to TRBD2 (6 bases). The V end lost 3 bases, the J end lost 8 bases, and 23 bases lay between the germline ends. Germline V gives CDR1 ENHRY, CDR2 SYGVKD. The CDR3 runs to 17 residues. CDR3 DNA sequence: TGTGCCATCAGTGACCCTCCCTTGGGGGGTCTACACGATGAGCAGTTCTTC. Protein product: CAISDPPLGGLHDEQFF.

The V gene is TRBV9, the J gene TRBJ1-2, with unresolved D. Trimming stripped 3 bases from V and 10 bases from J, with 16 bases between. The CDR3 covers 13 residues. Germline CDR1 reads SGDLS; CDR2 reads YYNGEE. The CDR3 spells CASSAPPVDLYTF. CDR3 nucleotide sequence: TGTGCCAGCAGCGCTCCCCCAGTCGACCTCTACACCTTC.

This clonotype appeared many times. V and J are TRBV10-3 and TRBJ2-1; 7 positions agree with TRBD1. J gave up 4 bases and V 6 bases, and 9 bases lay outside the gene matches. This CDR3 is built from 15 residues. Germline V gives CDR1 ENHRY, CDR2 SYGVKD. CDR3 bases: TGTGCCATCAGGATACAGGGGTCTGTTTACAATGAGCAGTTCTTC. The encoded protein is CAIRIQGSVYNEQFF.

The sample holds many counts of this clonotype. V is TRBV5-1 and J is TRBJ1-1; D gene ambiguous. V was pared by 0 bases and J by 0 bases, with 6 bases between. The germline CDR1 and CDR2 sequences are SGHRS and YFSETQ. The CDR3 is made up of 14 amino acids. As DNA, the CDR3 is TGCGCCAGCAGCTTGGAGTTTATGAACACTGAAGCTTTCTTT. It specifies CASSLEFMNTEAFF.

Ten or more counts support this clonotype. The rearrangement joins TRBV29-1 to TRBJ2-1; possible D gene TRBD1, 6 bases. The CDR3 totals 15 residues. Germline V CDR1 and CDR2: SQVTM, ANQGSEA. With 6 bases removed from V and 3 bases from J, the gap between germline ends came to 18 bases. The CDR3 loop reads CSVETGRDGYNEQFF. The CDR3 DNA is TGCAGCGTCGAAACAGGGAGAGATGGCTACAATGAGCAGTTCTTC.

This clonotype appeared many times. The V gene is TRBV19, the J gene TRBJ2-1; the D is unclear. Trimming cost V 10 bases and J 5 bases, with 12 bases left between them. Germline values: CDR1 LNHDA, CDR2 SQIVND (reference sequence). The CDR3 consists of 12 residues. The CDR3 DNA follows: TGTGCCACCGGCGACATAGACAATGAGCAGTTCTTC. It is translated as CATGDIDNEQFF. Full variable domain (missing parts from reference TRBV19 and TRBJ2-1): DGGITQSPKYLFRKEGQNVTLSCEQNLNHDAMYWYRQDPGQGLRLIYYSQIVNDFQKGDIAEGYSVSREKKESFPLTVTSAQKNPTAFYLCATGDIDNEQFFGPGTRLTVL.

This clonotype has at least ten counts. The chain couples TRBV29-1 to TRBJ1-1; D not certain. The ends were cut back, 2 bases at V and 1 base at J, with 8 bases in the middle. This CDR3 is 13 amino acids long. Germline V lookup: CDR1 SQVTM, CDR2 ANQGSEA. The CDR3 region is CSVEPAGNTEAFF. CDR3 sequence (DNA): TGCAGCGTTGAACCGGCGGGGAACACTGAAGCTTTCTTT.

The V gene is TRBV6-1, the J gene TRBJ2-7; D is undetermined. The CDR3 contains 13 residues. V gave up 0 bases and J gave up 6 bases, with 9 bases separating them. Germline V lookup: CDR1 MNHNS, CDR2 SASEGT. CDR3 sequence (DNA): TGTGCCAGCAGTGAAGCGCCAGGAATCGAGCAGTACTTC. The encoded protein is CASSEAPGIEQYF.